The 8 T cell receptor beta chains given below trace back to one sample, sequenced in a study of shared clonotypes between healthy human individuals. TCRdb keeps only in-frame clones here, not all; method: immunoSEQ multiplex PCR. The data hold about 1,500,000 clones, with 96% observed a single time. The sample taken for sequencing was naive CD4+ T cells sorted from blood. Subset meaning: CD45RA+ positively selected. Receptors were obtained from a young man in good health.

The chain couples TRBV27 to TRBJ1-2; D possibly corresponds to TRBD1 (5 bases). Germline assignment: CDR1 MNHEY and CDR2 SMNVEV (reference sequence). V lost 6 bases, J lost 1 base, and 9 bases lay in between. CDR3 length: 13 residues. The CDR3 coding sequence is TGTGCCAGCAGGGGACCGGTTAACTATGGCTACACCTTC. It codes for CASRGPVNYGYTF.

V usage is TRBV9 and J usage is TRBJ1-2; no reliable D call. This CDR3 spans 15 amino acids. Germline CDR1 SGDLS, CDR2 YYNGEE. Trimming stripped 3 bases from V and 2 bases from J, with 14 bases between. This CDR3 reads CASSAQWGGNYGYTF. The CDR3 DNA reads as TGTGCCAGCAGCGCACAATGGGGAGGGAACTATGGCTACACCTTC.

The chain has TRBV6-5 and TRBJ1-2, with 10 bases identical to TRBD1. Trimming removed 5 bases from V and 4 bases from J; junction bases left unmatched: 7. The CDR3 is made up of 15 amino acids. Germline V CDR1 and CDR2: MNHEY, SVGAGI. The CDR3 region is CASSGPGQGFYGYTF. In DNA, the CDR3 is TGTGCCAGCAGTGGACCGGGACAGGGGTTCTATGGCTACACCTTC.

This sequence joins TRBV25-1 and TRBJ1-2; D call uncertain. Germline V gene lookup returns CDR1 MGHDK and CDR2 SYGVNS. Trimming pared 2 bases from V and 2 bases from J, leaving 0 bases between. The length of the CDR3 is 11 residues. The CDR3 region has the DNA TGTGCCAGCAGTGAAAACTATGGCTACACCTTC. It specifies CASSENYGYTF.

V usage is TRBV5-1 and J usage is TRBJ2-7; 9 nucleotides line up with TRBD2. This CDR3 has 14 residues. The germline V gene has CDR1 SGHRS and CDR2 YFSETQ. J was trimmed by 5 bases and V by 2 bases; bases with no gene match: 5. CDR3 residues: CASSFLAGVDEQYF. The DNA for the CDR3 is TGCGCCAGCAGCTTTTTAGCGGGAGTAGACGAGCAGTACTTC.

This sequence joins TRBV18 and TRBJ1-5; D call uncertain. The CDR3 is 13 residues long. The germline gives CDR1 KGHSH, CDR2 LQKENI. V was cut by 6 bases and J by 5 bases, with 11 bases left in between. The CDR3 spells CASSKVGDQPQHF. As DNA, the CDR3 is TGTGCCAGCTCTAAAGTGGGAGATCAGCCCCAGCATTTT.

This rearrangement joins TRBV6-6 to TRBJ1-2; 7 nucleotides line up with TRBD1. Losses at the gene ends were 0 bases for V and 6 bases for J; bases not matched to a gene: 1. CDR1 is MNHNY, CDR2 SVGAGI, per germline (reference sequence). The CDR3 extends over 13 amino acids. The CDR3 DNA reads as TGTGCCAGCAGTTACTCCGGGACAGATGGCTACACCTTC. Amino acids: CASSYSGTDGYTF.

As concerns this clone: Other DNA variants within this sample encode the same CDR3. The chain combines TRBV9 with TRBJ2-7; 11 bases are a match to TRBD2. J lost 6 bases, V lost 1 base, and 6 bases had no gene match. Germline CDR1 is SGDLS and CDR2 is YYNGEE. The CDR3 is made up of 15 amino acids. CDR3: CASSVLAGGPGEQYF. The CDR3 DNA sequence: TGTGCCAGCAGCGTATTAGCGGGAGGGCCGGGCGAGCAGTACTTC.